The 16 T cell receptor beta chains given below trace back to one sample, sequenced in a study of blood T cell repertoires in COVID-19. Sequenced by immunoSEQ multiplex PCR; TCRdb stores in-frame clones only, minus some. The table includes around 420,000 clones, approximately 85% detected once. The specimen was PBMCs or T cells enriched from blood (not recorded which). The receptors stem from a middle-aged woman with acute COVID-19.

The chain uses TRBV7-9 and TRBJ1-4; D may be TRBD1 (6 bases). Trimming left V 1 base short and J 3 bases short, with 18 bases between. The CDR3 runs 18 residues. Germline CDR1 reads SEHNR; CDR2 reads FQNEAQ (reference sequence). This CDR3 is CASSLVPVGARSNEKLFF. CDR3 coding DNA: TGTGCCAGCAGCTTAGTACCTGTGGGGGCGCGATCTAATGAAAAACTGTTTTTT.

The chain uses TRBV5-1 and TRBJ1-3, with D possibly being TRBD1 (5 bases). This CDR3 contains 17 residues. Germline lookup yields CDR1 SGHRS and CDR2 YFSETQ. Trimming left V 5 bases short and J 0 bases short, with 18 bases between. The CDR3, as DNA: TGCGCCAGCAGTCTTTCTACGGGACTGAGCTCTGGAAACACCATATATTTT. This translates into CASSLSTGLSSGNTIYF.

V usage is TRBV18 and J usage is TRBJ2-7; D gene unclear. Germline V gene sequence: CDR1 KGHSH, CDR2 LQKENI. V was clipped by 6 bases and J by 3 bases, with 12 bases between them. This CDR3 comprises 13 residues. The CDR3 loop is CASSLDDHYEQYF. The CDR3 nucleotides are TGTGCCAGCTCCCTAGACGATCACTACGAGCAGTACTTC.

V and J are TRBV30 and TRBJ1-3; D may be TRBD1 (6 bases). V lost 8 bases, J lost 0 bases, and 26 bases lay in between. This CDR3 has 18 amino acids. Germline values: CDR1 GTSNPN, CDR2 SVGIG (reference sequence). The CDR3 nucleotides are TGTGCCCACCAGACAGGTCGTTTAAGGGGTAACTCTGGAAACACCATATATTTT. It encodes CAHQTGRLRGNSGNTIYF.

J is TRBJ2-3 and V is TRBV29-1; D is possibly TRBD1 (5 bases). Germline V CDR1 and CDR2: SQVTM, ANQGSEA. The CDR3 length is 13 residues. The germline V and J ends were trimmed by 5 bases and 1 base, with 10 bases remaining between them. The CDR3 sequence: CSVKAGRTDTQYF. In nucleotides, the CDR3 is TGCAGCGTTAAGGCAGGGCGCACAGATACGCAGTATTTT.

The genes are TRBV11-2 and TRBJ1-5; D ambiguous. Deletions cut 0 bases from V and 7 bases from J, with 7 bases between. Per the germline V gene, CDR1 is SGHAT and CDR2 is FQNNGV. The CDR3 consists of 13 residues. For the CDR3, the DNA is TGTGCCAGCAGCTTAGATCAAATCCAGCCCCAGCATTTT. Its translation: CASSLDQIQPQHF.

V and J are TRBV29-1 and TRBJ1-1, with unresolved D. Germline CDR1 is SQVTM and CDR2 is ANQGSEA. CDR3 length equals 11 residues. V was clipped by 4 bases and J by 0 bases, with 3 bases between them. As DNA, the CDR3 is TGCAGCGTTGGAGTGAACACTGAAGCTTTCTTT. It is translated as CSVGVNTEAFF. The full variable domain, completed using reference TRBV29-1 and TRBJ1-1, is SAVISQKPSRDICQRGTSLTIQCQVDSQVTMMFWYRQQPGQSLTLIATANQGSEATYESGFVIDKFPISRPNLTFSTLTVSNMSPEDSSIYLCSVGVNTEAFFGQGTRLTVV.

The rearrangement links TRBV9 to TRBJ2-2; 8 nucleotides align to TRBD1. The CDR3 is made up of 16 amino acids. Trimming at V came to 2 bases and at J to 7 bases, leaving 10 bases not matched to a gene. Per germline, CDR1 SGDLS and CDR2 YYNGEE. CDR3 sequence reads: CASSVLGQGAVGELFF. In nucleotides, the CDR3 is TGTGCCAGCAGCGTTCTTGGGCAGGGGGCCGTCGGGGAGCTGTTTTTT.

The chain carries TRBV29-1 and TRBJ1-1; D possibly corresponds to TRBD1 (5 bases). The CDR3 is 13 amino acids. The V gene lost 7 bases and the J gene lost 0 bases, with 12 bases spanning the gap. CDR1 SQVTM and CDR2 ANQGSEA come from the germline V gene. CDR3 amino acids: CSGRQSMNTEAFF. Here the CDR3 DNA reads TGCAGCGGACGACAGAGCATGAACACTGAAGCTTTCTTT.

This rearrangement joins TRBV19 to TRBJ1-2; no reliable D call. CDR3 size: 15 residues. Germline CDR1 LNHDA, CDR2 SQIVND (reference sequence). The V and J ends lost 3 bases and 8 bases respectively, with 19 bases between them. The CDR3 region is CASSMAHLLTGGYTF. The CDR3 DNA reads TGTGCCAGTAGTATGGCCCACCTACTAACTGGGGGCTACACCTTC.

In DNA form, the CDR3 reads TGTGCCACCGCAGGGGGGACGGGGAAAAACACCGGGGAGCTGTTTTTT. Encoded protein: CATAGGTGKNTGELFF. The chain joins TRBV15 to TRBJ2-2; possible D gene TRBD1, 7 bases. This CDR3 is 16 amino acids long. Germline assignment: CDR1 LNHNV and CDR2 YYDKDF (reference sequence). V was shortened by 8 bases and J by 2 bases, with 18 bases between the two germline ends.

This chain links TRBV30 with TRBJ2-5; the match to TRBD1 covers 11 bases. Germline CDR1 and CDR2: GTSNPN and SVGIG (reference sequence). The length of the CDR3 is 13 residues. Unmatched junction bases numbered 4, after V lost 5 bases and J lost 5 bases. The DNA for the CDR3 is TGTGCCTGGGGCCGGGACAGGGGGGAGACCCAGTACTTC. This gives the protein CAWGRDRGETQYF.

The V and J genes are TRBV15 and TRBJ2-2; D uncertain. CDR1 LNHNV and CDR2 YYDKDF come from the germline V gene (reference sequence). CDR3 length equals 14 residues. The V end lost 4 bases, the J end lost 2 bases, and 8 bases lay between the germline ends. This chain's CDR3 is CATSNSFNTGELFF. CDR3 DNA sequence: TGTGCCACCAGCAACAGCTTCAACACCGGGGAGCTGTTTTTT.

The chain has TRBV6-5 and TRBJ2-5, with TRBD2 matching over 8 bases. The germline gives CDR1 MNHEY, CDR2 SVGAGI. The trim removed 7 bases at V and 5 bases at J, leaving 9 bases unmatched. The CDR3 has 14 amino acids. CDR3 protein: CASTYDGGAETQYF. Written as DNA, the CDR3 is TGTGCCAGCACCTATGACGGGGGGGCGGAGACCCAGTACTTC.

The chain uses TRBV5-1 and TRBJ2-5, with 11 bases fitting TRBD2. The CDR3 has 16 amino acids. J lost 1 base, V lost 2 bases, and 4 bases had no gene match. Germline V gene data show CDR1 as SGHRS and CDR2 as YFSETQ. The CDR3 coding sequence is TGCGCCAGCAGCTTTAGCGGGGGGGATTTCCAAGAGACCCAGTACTTC. Translated: CASSFSGGDFQETQYF. The entire variable domain, with the rest obtained from reference TRBV5-1 and TRBJ2-5, is as follows: KAGVTQTPRYLIKTRGQQVTLSCSPISGHRSVSWYQQTPGQGLQFLFEYFSETQRNKGNFPGRFSGRQFSNSRSEMNVSTLELGDSALYLCASSFSGGDFQETQYFGPGTRLLVL.

This clone has only one observation. The chain joins TRBV11-3 to TRBJ2-5; 9 bases align to TRBD2. The CDR3 has 16 residues. V shed 5 bases, J shed 2 bases, and the junction held 9 bases outside the gene matches. CDR1 SGHNT and CDR2 YENEEA come from the germline V gene. In nucleotides, the CDR3 is TGTGCCAGCAGCATGACAAGCGGGGGGCAACAAGAGACCCAGTACTTC. Its protein product is CASSMTSGGQQETQYF.